Listed below are T cell receptor beta chains from one sample, sequenced in a study of shared clonotypes between healthy human individuals. Generated by immunoSEQ multiplex PCR, the TCRdb table keeps only in-frame clones and is missing some. Of millions of clones in the sample, 85% to 95% are singletons; the top ten hold 0.39%. Sequenced input: naive CD4+ T cells from PBMCs. These receptors all stem from a man aged 18 to 30 in good health. Some clones in this sample may be carry-over from other donors' samples. Each CDR3 is given with its conserved first and last residue. The D gene is left open where the match is weak. Clone size is not always given. Where it is, it says once, few, many or a class for expanded clones.

>TRBV28|once|.|TRBJ1-3
TGTGCCAGCAGTGCTAACACCATATATTTT
CASSANTIYF
>TRBV5-1|few|TRBD1|TRBJ2-3
TGCGCCAGCAGCTTGGGGACAGGGGGCACAGATACGCAGTATTTT
CASSLGTGGTDTQYF
>TRBV28|.|.|TRBJ1-3
TGTGCCAGCAGTCCCCCGCTGCGGACCCCTGGAAACACCATATATTTT
CASSPPLRTPGNTIYF
>TRBV27|few|TRBD2|TRBJ2-2
TGTGCCAGCAGTTTTAGACTAGCGTTTAGCACCGGGGAGCTGTTTTTT
CASSFRLAFSTGELFF
>TRBV11-2|.|.|TRBJ1-6
TGTGCCAGCAGCTCTCAGGGGCAAGGGTCACCCCTCCACTTT
CASSSQGQGSPLHF
>TRBV5-1|.|TRBD2|TRBJ2-1
TGCGCCAGCAGCGGCGGTAGCGGGGATATTACCTACAATGAGCAGTTCTTC
CASSGGSGDITYNEQFF
>TRBV15|.|.|TRBJ2-7
TGTGCCACCAGCCTGTATCGGGCGTCCTACGAGCAGTACTTC
CATSLYRASYEQYF
>TRBV2|.|.|TRBJ2-1
TGTGCCAGCAGTGAAGGGCTAACCTCACCCAATGAGCAGTTCTTC
CASSEGLTSPNEQFF
>TRBV11-2|.|.|TRBJ2-5
TGTGCCAGCAGCTTTGTTGGCCAAGAGACCCAGTACTTC
CASSFVGQETQYF
>TRBV7-7|.|TRBD1|TRBJ2-1
TGTGCCAGCAGCTTAGGAGACAGGGGGCCTTACAATGAGCAGTTCTTC
CASSLGDRGPYNEQFF
>TRBV6-1|.|.|TRBJ2-7
TGTGCCAGCAGTGCTTGGGACTCAGGGGTCGAGCAGTACTTC
CASSAWDSGVEQYF
>TRBV9|.|TRBD1|TRBJ2-3
TGTGCCAGCAGCTCAGGGGGCAGGGGCCCAGATACGCAGTATTTT
CASSSGGRGPDTQYF
>TRBV6-5|.|TRBD2|TRBJ2-2
TGTGCCAGCACCCTAGCGGGTAACACCGGGGAGCTGTTTTTT
CASTLAGNTGELFF
>TRBV29-1|.|TRBD1|TRBJ2-1
TGCAGCGTTGACAGGGGGACCTACAATGAGCAGTTCTTC
CSVDRGTYNEQFF
>TRBV7-6|.|TRBD1|TRBJ2-3
TGTGCCAGCAGCCCACGGACAGGGGGATATGCCACAGATACGCAGTATTTT
CASSPRTGGYATDTQYF
>TRBV28|.|.|TRBJ2-7
TGTGCCAGCAGCTACAGGATCTCCTACGAGCAGTACTTC
CASSYRISYEQYF
>TRBV29-1|.|TRBD1|TRBJ2-4
TGCAGCGTTGCCACTGCTCAGGGGGACATTCAGTACTTC
CSVATAQGDIQYF
>TRBV28|.|.|TRBJ1-5
TGTGCCAGCAGTTTATTTCGGCCTCAGGGGCCTGCGCAGCCCCAGCATTTT
CASSLFRPQGPAQPQHF
>TRBV5-1|.|.|TRBJ2-7
TGCGCCAGCAGCCTGATCTCCCCAGACTCCTACGAGCAGTACTTC
CASSLISPDSYEQYF
>TRBV6-1|.|TRBD1|TRBJ2-1
TGTGCCAGCAGTGAGTTAGGGACAGGGGGTTCGAACAATGAGCAGTTCTTC
CASSELGTGGSNNEQFF
>TRBV5-1|.|TRBD1|TRBJ1-1
TGCGCCAGCAGCGTACAGGGGCCTACTGAAGCTTTCTTT
CASSVQGPTEAFF
>TRBV7-3|.|TRBD2|TRBJ2-5
TGTGCCAGCAGCTTAGGCGGGAGGCCAGAGACCCAGTACTTC
CASSLGGRPETQYF
>TRBV12-5|.|.|TRBJ1-2
TGTGCTAGTGTCCCAGCGGGGGCTCATGGCTACACCTTC
CASVPAGAHGYTF
>TRBV11-2|.|.|TRBJ2-2
TGTGCCAGCAGCTTGGGCCTAGCGAACACCGGGGAGCTGTTTTTT
CASSLGLANTGELFF
>TRBV7-2|.|.|TRBJ1-1
TGTGCCAGCAGCCGAGGGACCCCGGAGCAAGCTTTCTTT
CASSRGTPEQAFF
>TRBV6-1|.|TRBD1|TRBJ1-2
TGTGCCAGCAGTGTAACAGGGGATGGCGGCTATGGCTACACCTTC
CASSVTGDGGYGYTF
>TRBV29-1|once|.|TRBJ1-1
TGCAGCGTTGACGGGTGGGATACTGAAGCTTTCTTT
CSVDGWDTEAFF
>TRBV6-6|once|TRBD2|TRBJ2-5
TGTGCCAGCACCCCCGGGACTAGCGGGGTTGAGCAGTACTTC
CASTPGTSGVEQYF
>TRBV6-4|.|.|TRBJ2-3
TGTGCCAGCCTCCGAGGGGCAGGGGCAACTATGAGGGGCACAGATACGCAGTATTTT
CASLRGAGATMRGTDTQYF
>TRBV6-6|.|.|TRBJ1-5
TGTGCCAGCAGACCGGAGGGCTTGGGAAAACAGCCCCAGCATTTT
CASRPEGLGKQPQHF
>TRBV27|.|.|TRBJ1-2
TGTGCCAGCAGTTTACAGGGTCAATCAAACTATGGCTACACCTTC
CASSLQGQSNYGYTF
>TRBV27|.|.|TRBJ1-1
TGTGCCAGCAGTTTACAGGCTACGAACACTGAAGCTTTCTTT
CASSLQATNTEAFF
>TRBV10-2|.|TRBD2|TRBJ2-1
TGCGCCAGCCTCCGGGGAGCGGGAGGGTCCTACAATGAGCAGTTCTTC
CASLRGAGGSYNEQFF
>TRBV7-3|.|.|TRBJ2-1
TGTGCCAGCAGCTTAACGCCCAACGTTAATGAGCAGTTCTTC
CASSLTPNVNEQFF
>TRBV5-1|.|.|TRBJ1-3
TGCGCCAGCAGCTTGGAGGCGGCTGACTCTGGAAACACCATATATTTT
CASSLEAADSGNTIYF
>TRBV19|.|TRBD1|TRBJ2-5
TGTGCCAGTAGTAGACAGGGGGCCGCAGAGACCCAGTACTTC
CASSRQGAAETQYF
>TRBV7-2|.|.|TRBJ2-5
TGTGCCAGCAGCTCCCGGGTCCGGGAGACCCAGTACTTC
CASSSRVRETQYF
>TRBV9|.|TRBD1|TRBJ2-6
TGTGCCAGCAGCGGCCGGGACAGGGTCAACGTCCTGACTTTC
CASSGRDRVNVLTF
>TRBV7-8|once|TRBD1|TRBJ1-1
TGTGCCAGCAGCTTGGGGACAGGCGGTTGGACTGAAGCTTTCTTT
CASSLGTGGWTEAFF
>TRBV19|.|.|TRBJ1-5
TGTGCCAGTAATCGTCGGGACACACTCCTAGGGGGCAATCAGCCCCAGCATTTT
CASNRRDTLLGGNQPQHF
>TRBV29-1|once|.|TRBJ2-5
TGCAGCGTTGTCCTGGAAGAGACCCAGTACTTC
CSVVLEETQYF
>TRBV6-5|.|.|TRBJ1-2
TGTGCCAGCAGTTATGGGGGTGGCGGCTACACCTTC
CASSYGGGGYTF
>TRBV5-5|.|.|TRBJ2-7
TGTGCCAGCAGCTTTGGTAACGAGCAGTACTTC
CASSFGNEQYF
>TRBV11-2|.|.|TRBJ2-1
TGTGCCAGCAGCTCCCCTAGGCTAGCCAATGAGCAGTTCTTC
CASSSPRLANEQFF
>TRBV7-2|.|TRBD2|TRBJ2-7
TGTGCCAGCAGCTTAGTGTCTACAGGGCTAGCGGGAGTGGAGCAGTACTTC
CASSLVSTGLAGVEQYF
>TRBV28|.|TRBD2|TRBJ2-2
TGTGCCAGCAGTTTAACGACTAGCGGAAACACCGGGGAGCTGTTTTTT
CASSLTTSGNTGELFF
>TRBV19|.|.|TRBJ1-2
TGTGCCAGTAGTTCGGGGGACATCAATAACTATGGCTACACCTTC
CASSSGDINNYGYTF
>TRBV5-5|.|TRBD1|TRBJ1-5
TGTGCCAGCAGCGCCGCGGGACAGAGGGGCGATCAGCCCCAGCATTTT
CASSAAGQRGDQPQHF
>TRBV5-1|.|TRBD1|TRBJ2-7
TGCGCCAGCAGCTTGGGCCGGACAGGGATCGTTTACGAGCAGTACTTC
CASSLGRTGIVYEQYF
>TRBV7-8|.|.|TRBJ1-4
TGTGCCAGCAGCCCTGGGCGGACCGCAACTAATGAAAAACTGTTTTTT
CASSPGRTATNEKLFF